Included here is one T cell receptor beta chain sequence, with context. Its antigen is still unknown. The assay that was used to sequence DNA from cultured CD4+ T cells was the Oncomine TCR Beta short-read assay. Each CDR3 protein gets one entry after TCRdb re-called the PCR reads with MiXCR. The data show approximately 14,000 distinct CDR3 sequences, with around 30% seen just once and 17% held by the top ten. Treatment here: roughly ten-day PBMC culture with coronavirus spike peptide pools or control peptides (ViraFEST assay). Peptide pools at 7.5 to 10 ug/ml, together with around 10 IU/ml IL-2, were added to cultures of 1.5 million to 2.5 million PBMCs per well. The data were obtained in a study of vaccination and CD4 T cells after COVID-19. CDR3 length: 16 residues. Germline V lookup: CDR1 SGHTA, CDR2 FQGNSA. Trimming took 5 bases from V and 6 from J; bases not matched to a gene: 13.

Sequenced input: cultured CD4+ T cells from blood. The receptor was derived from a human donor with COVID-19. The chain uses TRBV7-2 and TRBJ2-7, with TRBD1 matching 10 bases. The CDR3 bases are TGTGCCAGCAGCCGTCCGGGACAGGGGACTTTACGCGAGCAGTACTTC. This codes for CASSRPGQGTLREQYF. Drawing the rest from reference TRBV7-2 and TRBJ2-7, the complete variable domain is GAGVSQSPSNKVTEKGKDVELRCDPISGHTALYWYRQSLGQGLEFLIYFQGNSAPDKSGLPSDRFSAERTGGSVSTLTIQRTQQEDSAVYLCASSRPGQGTLREQYFGPGTRLTVT.